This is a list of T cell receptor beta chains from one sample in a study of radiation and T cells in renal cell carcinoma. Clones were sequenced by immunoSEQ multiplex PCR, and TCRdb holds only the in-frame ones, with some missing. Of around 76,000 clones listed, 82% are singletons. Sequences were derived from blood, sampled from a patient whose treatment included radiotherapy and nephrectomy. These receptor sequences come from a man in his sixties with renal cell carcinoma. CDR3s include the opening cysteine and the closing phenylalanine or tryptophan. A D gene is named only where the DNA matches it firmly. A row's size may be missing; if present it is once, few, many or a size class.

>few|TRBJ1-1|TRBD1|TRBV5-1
CASGGQMNTEAFF
TGCGCCAGCGGGGGACAGATGAACACTGAAGCTTTCTTT
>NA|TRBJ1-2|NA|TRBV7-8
CASSLPGIYGYTF
TGTGCCAGCAGCTTACCAGGGATCTATGGCTACACCTTC
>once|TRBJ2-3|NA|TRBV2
CASSDIVSTDTQYF
TGTGCCAGCAGTGATATCGTGAGCACAGATACGCAGTATTTT
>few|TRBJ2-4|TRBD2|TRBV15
CATSTGTSGSRTKNIQYF
TGTGCCACCAGCACCGGGACTAGCGGGAGTAGAACCAAAAACATTCAGTACTTC
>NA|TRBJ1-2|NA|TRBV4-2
CASSQEKGRGYTF
TGTGCCAGCAGCCAAGAAAAAGGAAGGGGCTACACCTTC
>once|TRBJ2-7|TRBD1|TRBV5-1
CASSQPWTGGQNEQYF
TGCGCCAGCAGCCAACCGTGGACAGGGGGTCAAAACGAGCAGTACTTC
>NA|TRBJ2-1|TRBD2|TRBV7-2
CASSLAEGELAGPSYNEQFF
TGTGCCAGCAGCTTAGCCGAGGGGGAACTAGCGGGACCCTCCTACAATGAGCAGTTCTTC
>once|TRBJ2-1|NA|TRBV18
CASSPTSNEQFF
TGTGCCAGCTCACCAACAAGCAATGAGCAGTTCTTC
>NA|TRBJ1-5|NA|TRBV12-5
CASGLVETWRHQPQHF
TGTGCTAGTGGTTTGGTGGAGACATGGAGGCATCAGCCCCAGCATTTT
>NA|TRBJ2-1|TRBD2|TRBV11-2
CASSLGVAGNYNEQFF
TGTGCCAGCAGCTTAGGTGTAGCGGGCAACTACAATGAGCAGTTCTTC
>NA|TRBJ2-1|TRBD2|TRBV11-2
CASRSTSGGPQGEQFF
TGTGCCAGCAGGTCCACTAGCGGCGGACCCCAGGGTGAGCAGTTCTTC
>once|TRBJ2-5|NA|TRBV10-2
CASSELGARVGETQYF
TGCGCCAGCAGTGAGCTGGGGGCGCGGGTTGGAGAGACCCAGTACTTC
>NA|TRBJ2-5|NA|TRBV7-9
CASSLAQGGGETQYF
TGTGCCAGCAGCCTCGCCCAGGGGGGAGGTGAGACCCAGTACTTC
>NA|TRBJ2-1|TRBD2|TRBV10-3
CAISESKGLVSHNEQFF
TGTGCCATCAGTGAGTCCAAGGGACTAGTGTCACACAATGAGCAGTTCTTC
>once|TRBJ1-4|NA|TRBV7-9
CASSRGETPIEKLFF
TGTGCCAGCAGTCGAGGGGAAACCCCTATTGAAAAACTGTTTTTT
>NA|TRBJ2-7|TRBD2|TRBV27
CASSPPPRSGSGYEQYF
TGTGCCAGCAGTCCCCCCCCACGTAGCGGGAGTGGCTACGAGCAGTACTTC
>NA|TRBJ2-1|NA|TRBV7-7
CASSLFSQGSDNEQFF
TGTGCCAGCAGCTTGTTCTCCCAGGGTAGCGACAATGAGCAGTTCTTC
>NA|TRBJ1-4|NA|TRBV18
CASSPLREEKLFF
TGTGCCAGCTCACCTCTGCGAGAAGAAAAACTGTTTTTT
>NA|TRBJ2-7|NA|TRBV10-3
CAIYEQYF
TGTGCCATTTACGAGCAGTACTTC
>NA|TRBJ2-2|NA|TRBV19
CASSIRGSGELFF
TGTGCCAGTAGTATTAGAGGCTCCGGGGAGCTGTTTTTT
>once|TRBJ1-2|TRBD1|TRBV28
CASSSGQGNYGYTF
TGTGCCAGCAGCTCCGGACAGGGGAACTATGGCTACACCTTC
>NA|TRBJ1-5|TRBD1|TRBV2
CASSLMGSQGASNQPQHF
TGTGCCAGCTCCTTGATGGGCTCTCAGGGGGCAAGCAATCAGCCCCAGCATTTT
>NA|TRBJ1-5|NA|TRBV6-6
CASTLVSNQPQHF
TGTGCCAGCACCCTGGTTAGCAATCAGCCCCAGCATTTT
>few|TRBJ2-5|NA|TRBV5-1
CASSLGTRGETQYF
TGCGCCAGCAGCTTGGGTACTCGTGGAGAGACCCAGTACTTC
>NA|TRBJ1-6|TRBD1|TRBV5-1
CASNSGQVYNSPLHF
TGCGCCAGCAACTCGGGACAGGTGTATAATTCACCCCTCCACTTT
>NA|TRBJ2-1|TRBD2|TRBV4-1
CASSVSGSRNEQFF
TGCGCCAGCAGCGTTAGCGGGAGTCGCAATGAGCAGTTCTTC
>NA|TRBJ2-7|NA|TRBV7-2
CASSSPGREQYF
TGTGCCAGCAGCTCCCCGGGGCGGGAGCAGTACTTC
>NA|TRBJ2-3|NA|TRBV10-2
CASIELGQRPSTDTQYF
TGCGCCAGCATAGAGTTGGGGCAGCGCCCTAGCACAGATACGCAGTATTTT
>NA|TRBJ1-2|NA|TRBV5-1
CASSQDSYGYTF
TGCGCCAGCAGTCAAGACAGCTATGGCTACACCTTC
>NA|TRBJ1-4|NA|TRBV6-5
CASSYASATNEKLFF
TGTGCCAGCAGTTACGCGTCGGCAACTAATGAAAAACTGTTTTTT
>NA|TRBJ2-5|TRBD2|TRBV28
CASSGSGRVSETQYF
TGTGCCAGCAGTGGTAGCGGGAGGGTATCGGAGACCCAGTACTTC
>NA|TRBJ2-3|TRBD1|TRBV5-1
CASSLSIPGQGSTDTQYF
TGCGCCAGCAGCTTATCGATACCGGGACAGGGATCCACAGATACGCAGTATTTT
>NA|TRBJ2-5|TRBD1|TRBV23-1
CASSQFTTGAVKTQYF
TGCGCCAGCAGTCAATTTACGACAGGGGCGGTGAAGACCCAGTACTTC
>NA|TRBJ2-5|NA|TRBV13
CASSFSPQETQYF
TGTGCCAGCAGTTTCTCGCCGCAAGAGACCCAGTACTTC
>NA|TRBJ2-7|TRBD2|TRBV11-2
CASQREGYEQYF
TGTGCCAGCCAGCGGGAGGGTTACGAGCAGTACTTC
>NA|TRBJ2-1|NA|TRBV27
CASMYKGSYNEQFF
TGTGCCAGTATGTACAAGGGGTCCTACAATGAGCAGTTCTTC
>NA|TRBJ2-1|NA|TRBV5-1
CASSTWTVSSLRETNEQFF
TGCGCCAGCAGCACTTGGACAGTGTCGTCCCTTCGGGAGACCAATGAGCAGTTCTTC
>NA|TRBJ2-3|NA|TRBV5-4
CASSSPFVDLGTDTQYF
TGTGCCAGCAGCTCCCCCTTCGTGGACCTGGGCACAGATACGCAGTATTTT
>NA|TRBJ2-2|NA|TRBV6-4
CASSDSGNTGELFF
TGTGCCAGCAGTGATAGCGGGAACACCGGGGAGCTGTTTTTT
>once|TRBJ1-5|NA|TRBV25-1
CASSVGGGQPQHF
TGTGCCAGCAGTGTCGGGGGAGGTCAGCCCCAGCATTTT
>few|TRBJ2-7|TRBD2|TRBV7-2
CASSLSSGRAENEQYF
TGTGCCAGCAGCTTAAGTAGCGGGAGGGCCGAGAACGAGCAGTACTTC
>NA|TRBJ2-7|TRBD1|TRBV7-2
CASSSTQTGGLFYEQYF
TGTGCCAGCAGCTCTACCCAGACAGGGGGCCTTTTCTACGAGCAGTACTTC